This T cell receptor beta chain appears in the sequencing data of a study of cytomegalovirus exposure and HLA in healthy donors. Notes on the study in general: Reportedly, TCR beta sequences accurately predicted HLA-A and HLA-B alleles in most subjects.

As to this clone: Its antigen is undetermined.

The PCR ran on 60 Vbeta and 13 Jbeta primers. Generated by immunoSEQ multiplex PCR, the TCRdb table keeps only in-frame clones and is missing some. This table holds fewer than 200,000 clones, around 80% found once. CDR1 and CDR2 from the germline V gene are SGHDT and YYEEEE. V lost 0 bases and J lost 4; bases outside the gene matches: 3. The CDR3 spans 14 residues. The material sequenced was PBMCs. The rearrangement links TRBV5-6 to TRBJ2-7; 8 nucleotides match TRBD1. This TCR came from a woman aged 35 to 49 in good health and CMV-seronegative. CDR3 in amino acids: CASSLVGQGYEQYF. For the CDR3, the DNA is TGTGCCAGCAGCTTGGTTGGACAGGGATACGAGCAGTACTTC.